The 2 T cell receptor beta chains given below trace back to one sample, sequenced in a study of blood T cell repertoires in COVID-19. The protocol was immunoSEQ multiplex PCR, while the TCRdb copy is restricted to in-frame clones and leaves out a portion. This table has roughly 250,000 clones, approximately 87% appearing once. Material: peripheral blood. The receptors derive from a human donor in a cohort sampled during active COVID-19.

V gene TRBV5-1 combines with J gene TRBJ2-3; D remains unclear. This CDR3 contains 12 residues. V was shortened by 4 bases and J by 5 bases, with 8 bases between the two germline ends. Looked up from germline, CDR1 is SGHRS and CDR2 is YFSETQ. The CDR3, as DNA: TGCGCCAGCAGCGATACTGGAGATACGCAGTATTTT. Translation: CASSDTGDTQYF.

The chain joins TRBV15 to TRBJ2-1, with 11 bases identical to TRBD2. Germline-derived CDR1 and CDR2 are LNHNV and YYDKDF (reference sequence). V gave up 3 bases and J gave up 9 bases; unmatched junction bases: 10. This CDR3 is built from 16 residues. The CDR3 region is CATSRMTSGKFTEQFF. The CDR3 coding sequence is TGTGCCACCAGCAGGATGACTAGCGGGAAATTCACTGAGCAGTTCTTC.